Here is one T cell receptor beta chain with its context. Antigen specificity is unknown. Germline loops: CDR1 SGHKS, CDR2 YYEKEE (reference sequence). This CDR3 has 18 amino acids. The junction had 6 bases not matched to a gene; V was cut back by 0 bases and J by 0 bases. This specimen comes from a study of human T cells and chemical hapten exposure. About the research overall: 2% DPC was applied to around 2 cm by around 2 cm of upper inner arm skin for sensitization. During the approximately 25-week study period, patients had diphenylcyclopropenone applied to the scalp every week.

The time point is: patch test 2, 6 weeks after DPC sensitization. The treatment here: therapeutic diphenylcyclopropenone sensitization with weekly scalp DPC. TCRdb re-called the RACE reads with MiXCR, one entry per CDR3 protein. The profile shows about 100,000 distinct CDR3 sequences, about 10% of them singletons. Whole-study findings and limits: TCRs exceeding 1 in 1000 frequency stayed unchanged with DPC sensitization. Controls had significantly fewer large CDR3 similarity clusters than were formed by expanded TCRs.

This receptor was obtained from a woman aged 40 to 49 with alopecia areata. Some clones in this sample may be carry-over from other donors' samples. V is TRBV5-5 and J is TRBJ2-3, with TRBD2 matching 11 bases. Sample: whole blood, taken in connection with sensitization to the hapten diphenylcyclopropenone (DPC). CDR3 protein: CASSLAASGGTSTDTQYF. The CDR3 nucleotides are TGTGCCAGCAGCTTGGCCGCTAGCGGGGGGACTAGCACAGATACGCAGTATTTT.